The clone carrying this TCR beta chain was picked up a small number of times. In the library, individual cDNA molecules carried attached unique molecular identifiers. In TCRdb, the 5' RACE reads were re-called with MiXCR into one record per CDR3 protein. The table records some 56,000 distinct CDR3 sequences, less than 15% of them present only once. From germline, CDR1 is SGHRS and CDR2 YFSETQ. The germline V and J ends were trimmed by 3 bases and 3 bases, with 7 bases remaining between them. There are 12 residues in the CDR3. These data originate in a study of early T cells in non-severe SARS-CoV-2 infection. Study-level background: With bulk RNA from unsorted whole blood as input, sequencing yielded unpaired chains.

The sequence was collected from an adult who was a healthcare worker with PCR-confirmed SARS-CoV-2 infection or an uninfected control (not recorded which). The input for sequencing was whole blood, taken at baseline. The chain is built from TRBV5-1 and TRBJ2-7; D not certain. In DNA, the CDR3 is TGCGCCAGCAGCTCAACTAACTACGAGCAGTACTTC. It specifies CASSSTNYEQYF.